This record covers a single T cell receptor (beta chain). Unique molecular identifiers were incorporated into the prepared TCRbeta library. TCRdb ran MiXCR on the PCR reads and lists one entry per CDR3 protein. The sample shows about 540,000 distinct CDR3 sequences, around 16% of them seen only once. V was trimmed by 4 bases and J by 0 bases, leaving 7 bases between them. The V gene's germline CDR1 is DFQATT and CDR2 SNEGSKA (reference sequence). The CDR3 length is 14 residues. This record comes from a study of T-cell reconstitution after alpha-beta-depleted transplantation in children. The sequence derives from a human donor who donated a stem cell graft to a child with acute lymphoblastic leukemia. V and J are TRBV20-1 and TRBJ2-6; D gene unclear. The sequencing used PBMCs from the stem cell graft donor, collected from the stem cell graft. The CDR3 here is CSAMGNSGANVLTF. The CDR3 coding sequence is TGCAGTGCTATGGGGAACTCTGGGGCCAACGTCCTGACTTTC.